The present TCR beta chain was sequenced within a study of T-cell memory formation after mild COVID-19. Looking at the study overall: TCR clusters were mostly donor specific.

TCRdb fed the 5' RACE reads into MiXCR, producing one record per CDR3 protein. The sample carries about 350,000 distinct CDR3 sequences, 12% to 15% recorded once. This clonotype has a handful of counts. Its antigen is unidentified. General study points: CM and EM subsets held most contracting CD4+ clones; EMRA held CD8+ ones. The authors did not confirm SARS-CoV-2 specificity of second-wave clones peaking day 37.

The receptor comes from a man younger than 35 who had mild COVID-19 (a few samples of this study predate the infection). Cell type and time point are not known. The sample was PBMCs or a T cell subset sorted from them (not recorded which).

The CDR3 protein is CASSSPDGYSGNTIYF. The DNA of the CDR3 is TGTGCCAGCAGCTCCCCCGACGGATATTCTGGAAACACCATATATTTT. The V gene is TRBV7-9, the J gene TRBJ1-3; D unresolved. This CDR3 is built from 16 residues. Deletions cut 4 bases from V and 1 base from J, with 14 bases between. CDR1 and CDR2 from the germline V gene are SEHNR and FQNEAQ (reference sequence).